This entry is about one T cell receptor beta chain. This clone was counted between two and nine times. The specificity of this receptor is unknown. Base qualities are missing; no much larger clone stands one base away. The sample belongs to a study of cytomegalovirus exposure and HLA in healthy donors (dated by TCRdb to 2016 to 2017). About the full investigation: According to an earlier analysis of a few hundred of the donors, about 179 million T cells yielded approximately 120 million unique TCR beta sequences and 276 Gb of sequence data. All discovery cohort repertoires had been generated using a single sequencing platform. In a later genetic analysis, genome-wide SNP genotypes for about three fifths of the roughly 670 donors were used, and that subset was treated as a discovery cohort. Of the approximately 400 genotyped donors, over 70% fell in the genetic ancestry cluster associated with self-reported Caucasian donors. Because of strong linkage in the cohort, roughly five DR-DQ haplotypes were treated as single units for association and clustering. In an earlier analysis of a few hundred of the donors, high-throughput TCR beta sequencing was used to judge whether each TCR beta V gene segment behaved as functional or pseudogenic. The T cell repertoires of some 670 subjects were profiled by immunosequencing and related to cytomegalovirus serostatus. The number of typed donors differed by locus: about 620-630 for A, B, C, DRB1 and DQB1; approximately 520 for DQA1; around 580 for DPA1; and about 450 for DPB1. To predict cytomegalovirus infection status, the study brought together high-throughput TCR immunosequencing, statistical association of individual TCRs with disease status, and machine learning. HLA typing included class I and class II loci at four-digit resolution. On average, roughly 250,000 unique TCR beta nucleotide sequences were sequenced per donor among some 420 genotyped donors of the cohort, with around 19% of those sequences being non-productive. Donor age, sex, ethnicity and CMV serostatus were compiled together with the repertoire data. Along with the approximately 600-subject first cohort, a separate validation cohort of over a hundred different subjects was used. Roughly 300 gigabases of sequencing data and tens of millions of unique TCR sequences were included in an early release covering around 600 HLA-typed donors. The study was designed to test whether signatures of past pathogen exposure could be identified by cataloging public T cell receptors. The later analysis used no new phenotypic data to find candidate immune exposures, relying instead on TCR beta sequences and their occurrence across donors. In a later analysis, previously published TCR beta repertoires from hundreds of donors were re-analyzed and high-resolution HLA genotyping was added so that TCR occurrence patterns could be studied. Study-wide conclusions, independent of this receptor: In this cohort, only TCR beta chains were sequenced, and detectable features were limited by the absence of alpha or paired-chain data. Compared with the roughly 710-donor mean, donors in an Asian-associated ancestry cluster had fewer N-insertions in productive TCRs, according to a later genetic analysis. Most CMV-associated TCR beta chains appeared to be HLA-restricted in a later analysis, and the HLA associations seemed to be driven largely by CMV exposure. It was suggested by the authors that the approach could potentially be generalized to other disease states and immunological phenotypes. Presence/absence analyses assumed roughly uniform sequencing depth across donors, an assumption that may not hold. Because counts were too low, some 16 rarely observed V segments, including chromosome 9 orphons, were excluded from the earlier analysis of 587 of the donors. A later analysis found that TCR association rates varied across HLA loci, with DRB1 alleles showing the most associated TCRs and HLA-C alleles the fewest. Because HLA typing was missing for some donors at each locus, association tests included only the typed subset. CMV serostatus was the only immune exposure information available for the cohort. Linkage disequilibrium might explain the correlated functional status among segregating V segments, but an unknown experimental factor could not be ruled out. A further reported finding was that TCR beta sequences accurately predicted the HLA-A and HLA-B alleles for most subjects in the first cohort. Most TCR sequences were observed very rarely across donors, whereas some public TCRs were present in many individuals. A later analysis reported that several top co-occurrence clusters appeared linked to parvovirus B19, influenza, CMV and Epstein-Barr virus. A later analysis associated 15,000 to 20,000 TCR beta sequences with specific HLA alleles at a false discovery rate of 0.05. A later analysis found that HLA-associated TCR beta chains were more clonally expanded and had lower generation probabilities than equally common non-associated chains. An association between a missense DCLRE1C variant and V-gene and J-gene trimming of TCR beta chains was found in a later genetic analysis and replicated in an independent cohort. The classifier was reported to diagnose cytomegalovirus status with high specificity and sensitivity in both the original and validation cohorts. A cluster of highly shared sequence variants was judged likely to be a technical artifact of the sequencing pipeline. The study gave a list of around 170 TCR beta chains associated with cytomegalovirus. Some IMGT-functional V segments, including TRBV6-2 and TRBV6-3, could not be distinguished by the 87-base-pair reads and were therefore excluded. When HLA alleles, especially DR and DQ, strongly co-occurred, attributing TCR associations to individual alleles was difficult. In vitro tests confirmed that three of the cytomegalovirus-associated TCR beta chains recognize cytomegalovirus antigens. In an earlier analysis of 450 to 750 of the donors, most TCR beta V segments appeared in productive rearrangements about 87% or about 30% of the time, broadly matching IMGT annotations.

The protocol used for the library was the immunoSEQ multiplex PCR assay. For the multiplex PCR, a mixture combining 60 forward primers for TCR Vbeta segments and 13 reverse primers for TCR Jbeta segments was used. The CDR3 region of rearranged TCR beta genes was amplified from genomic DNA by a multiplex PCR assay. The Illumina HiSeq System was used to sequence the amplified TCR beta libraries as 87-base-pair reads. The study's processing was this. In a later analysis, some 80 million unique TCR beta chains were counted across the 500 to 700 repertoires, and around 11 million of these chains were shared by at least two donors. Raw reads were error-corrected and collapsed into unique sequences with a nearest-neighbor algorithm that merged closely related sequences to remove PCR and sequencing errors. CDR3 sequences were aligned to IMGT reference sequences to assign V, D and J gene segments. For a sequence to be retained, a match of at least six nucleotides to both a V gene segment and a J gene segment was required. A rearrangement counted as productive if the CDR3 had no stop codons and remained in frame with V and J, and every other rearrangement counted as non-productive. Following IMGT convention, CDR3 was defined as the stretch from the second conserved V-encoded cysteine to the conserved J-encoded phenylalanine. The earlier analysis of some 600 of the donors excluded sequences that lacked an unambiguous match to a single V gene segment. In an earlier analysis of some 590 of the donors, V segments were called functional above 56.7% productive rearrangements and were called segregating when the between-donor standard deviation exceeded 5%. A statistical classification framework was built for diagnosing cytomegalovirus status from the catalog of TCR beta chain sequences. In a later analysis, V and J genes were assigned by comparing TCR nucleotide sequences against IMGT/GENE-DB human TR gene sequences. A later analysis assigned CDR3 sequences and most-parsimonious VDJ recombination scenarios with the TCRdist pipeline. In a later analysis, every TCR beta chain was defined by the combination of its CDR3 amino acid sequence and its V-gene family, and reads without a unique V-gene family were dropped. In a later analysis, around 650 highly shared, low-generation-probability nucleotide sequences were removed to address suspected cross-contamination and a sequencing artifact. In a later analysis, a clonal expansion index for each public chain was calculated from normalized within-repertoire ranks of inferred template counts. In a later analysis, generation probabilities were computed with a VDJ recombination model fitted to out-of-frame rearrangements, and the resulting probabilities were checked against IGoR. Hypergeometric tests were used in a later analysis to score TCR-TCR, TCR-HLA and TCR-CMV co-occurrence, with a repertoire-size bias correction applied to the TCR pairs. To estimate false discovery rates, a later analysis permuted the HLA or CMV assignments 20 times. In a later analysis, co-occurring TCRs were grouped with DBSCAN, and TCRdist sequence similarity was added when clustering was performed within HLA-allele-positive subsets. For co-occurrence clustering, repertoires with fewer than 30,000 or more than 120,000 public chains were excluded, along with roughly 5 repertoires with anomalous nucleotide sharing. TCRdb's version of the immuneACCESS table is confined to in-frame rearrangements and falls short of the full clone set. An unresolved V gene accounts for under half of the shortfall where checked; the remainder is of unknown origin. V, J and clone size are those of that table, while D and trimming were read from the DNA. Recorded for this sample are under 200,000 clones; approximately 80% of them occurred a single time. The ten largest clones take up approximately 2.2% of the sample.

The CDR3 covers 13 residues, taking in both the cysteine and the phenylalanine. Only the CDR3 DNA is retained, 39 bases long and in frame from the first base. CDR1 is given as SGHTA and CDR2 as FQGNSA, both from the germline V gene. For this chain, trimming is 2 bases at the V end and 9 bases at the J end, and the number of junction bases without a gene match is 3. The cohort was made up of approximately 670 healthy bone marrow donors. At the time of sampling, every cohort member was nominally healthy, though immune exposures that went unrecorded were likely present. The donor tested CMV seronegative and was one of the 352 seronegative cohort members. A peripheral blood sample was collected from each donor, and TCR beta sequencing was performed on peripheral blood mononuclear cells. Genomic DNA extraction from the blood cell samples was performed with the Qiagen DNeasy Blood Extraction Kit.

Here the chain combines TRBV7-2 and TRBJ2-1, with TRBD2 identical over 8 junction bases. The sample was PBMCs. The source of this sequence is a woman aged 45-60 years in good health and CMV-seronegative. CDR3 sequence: CASSLSTSGEQFF. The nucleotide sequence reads TGTGCCAGCAGCTTAAGTACTAGCGGTGAGCAGTTCTTC.